This record concerns one T cell receptor (beta chain) sequence. What it recognizes is unknown. This table comes from immunoSEQ multiplex PCR, and its TCRdb copy is limited to in-frame clones, with some not included. The repertoire consists of about 240,000 clones, with roughly four fifths occurring once and the leading ten covering under 0.65%. This entry comes from a study of Tregs in tolerant kidney transplant recipients. The study, taken as a whole, reports: This study did not directly address biological reproducibility.

CD4+CD25+CD127- Tregs, CD4+CD25- non-Tregs, CD4 and CD8 cells were sorted. This clonotype originated in a human donor in good health. The sequencing input was CD4+ T cells from blood.

DNA for the CDR3: TGTGCCAGCAGCACCGGGACTAGCGTTATCAATGAGCAGTTCTTC. This encodes CASSTGTSVINEQFF. The rearrangement joins TRBV7-8 to TRBJ2-1, with TRBD2 matching over 10 bases. The CDR3 has 15 amino acids. Germline V gene sequence: CDR1 SGHVS, CDR2 FQNEAQ. J was trimmed by 6 bases and V by 5 bases; bases with no gene match: 7.